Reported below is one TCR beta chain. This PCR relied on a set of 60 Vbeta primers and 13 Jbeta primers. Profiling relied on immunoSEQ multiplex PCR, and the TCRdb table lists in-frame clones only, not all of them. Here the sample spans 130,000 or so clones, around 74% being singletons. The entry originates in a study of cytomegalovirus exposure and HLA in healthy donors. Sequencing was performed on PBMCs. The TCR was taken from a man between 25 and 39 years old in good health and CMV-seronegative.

The CDR3 DNA is TGCGCCAGCAGCCAAGATGTGTTTGGCAGGAACACTGAAGCTTTCTTT. It is translated as CASSQDVFGRNTEAFF. The chain combines TRBV4-3 with TRBJ1-1; no clear D. With 0 bases removed from V and 1 base from J, the gap between germline ends came to 12 bases. This CDR3 comprises 16 residues. Germline CDR1 is LGHNA and CDR2 is YSLEER.